A single sample gave rise to the 26 T cell receptor beta chains below, sequenced in a study of blood T cell repertoires in COVID-19. The table came from immunoSEQ multiplex PCR; TCRdb's copy has only in-frame clones and leaves some out. The sample carries under 400,000 clones, approximately 88% recorded once. Sequencing was performed on peripheral blood. The receptors were gathered from a woman aged 25 to 39 with COVID-19, enrolled during active disease.

Notes on this clone: Other DNA sequences of this sample code for an identical CDR3. The chain uses TRBV7-2 and TRBJ1-5; possible D gene TRBD1, 6 bases. The CDR3 has 14 residues. Looked up from germline, CDR1 is SGHTA and CDR2 is FQGNSA. Trimming pared 1 base from V and 4 bases from J, leaving 8 bases between. The CDR3 sequence is CASSLDRVNQPQHF. CDR3 sequence (DNA): TGTGCCAGCAGCTTAGACAGGGTGAATCAGCCCCAGCATTTT.

This rearrangement joins TRBV28 to TRBJ2-7; possibly TRBD1 for D (5 bases). V lost 5 bases and J 6 bases, leaving 11 bases between the germline ends. This CDR3 is built from 12 residues. The germline CDR1 and CDR2 sequences are MDHEN and SYDVKM. The CDR3 nucleotides are TGTGCCAGCAGTATCCAAAGGGGCGAGCAGTACGTC. Translation: CASSIQRGEQYV.

This clone showed up just a few times. The chain joins TRBV5-1 to TRBJ1-4; TRBD1 might be the D (5 bases). The ends were cut back, 7 bases at V and 2 bases at J, with 12 bases in the middle. Germline V gives CDR1 SGHRS, CDR2 YFSETQ. The CDR3 spans 14 residues. The CDR3 protein is CASAPTVTNEKLFF. CDR3 DNA: TGCGCCAGCGCACCGACAGTTACTAATGAAAAACTGTTTTTT.

The chain couples TRBV4-1 to TRBJ2-1; D may be TRBD1 (6 bases). Germline assignment: CDR1 MGHRA and CDR2 YSYEKL. V dropped 6 bases and J dropped 6 bases, with 18 bases sitting between them. The CDR3 is 15 residues long. CDR3 nucleotides: TGCGCCAGCAGTCCCGGGACATCAGCACTCAATGAGCAGTTCTTC. Protein product: CASSPGTSALNEQFF.

The chain has TRBV6-5 and TRBJ1-6; D gene unclear. The germline V gene encodes CDR1 MNHEY and CDR2 SVGAGI. Deletions cut 0 bases from V and 9 bases from J, with 15 bases between. This CDR3 spans 16 amino acids. The DNA of the CDR3 is TGTGCCAGCAGTTACTCGCAGCCCGTAGCGGGTTCACCCCTCCACTTT. It translates to CASSYSQPVAGSPLHF.

The CDR3 DNA follows: TGTGCCAGCAGCACCCACGCCGGGACAAACTATGGCTACACCTTC. This sequence encodes CASSTHAGTNYGYTF. V usage is TRBV7-9 and J usage is TRBJ1-2; a possible D gene is TRBD1 (6 bases). The CDR3 loop spans 15 amino acids. The ends were cut back, 5 bases at V and 2 bases at J, with 15 bases in the middle. Germline loops: CDR1 SEHNR, CDR2 FQNEAQ (reference sequence).

J is TRBJ1-6 and V is TRBV10-3, with D perhaps TRBD1 (5 bases). Trimming took off 8 bases at V and 7 bases at J, with 12 bases between the two ends. Germline CDR1 reads ENHRY; CDR2 reads SYGVKD. This CDR3 has 13 residues. The CDR3 nucleotides read TGTGCCATCGGCGTGGGGGGAAATTCACCCCTCCACTTT. Encoded protein: CAIGVGGNSPLHF.

The count of this clone is one. This sequence joins TRBV7-9 and TRBJ1-1; 9 bases align to TRBD1. CDR3 length equals 15 residues. Germline assignment: CDR1 SEHNR and CDR2 FQNEAQ (reference sequence). V dropped 3 bases and J dropped 0; count of bases not matched to a gene: 2. DNA of the CDR3: TGTGCCAGCAGCTTCGGACAGGGGATGAACACTGAAGCTTTCTTT. This encodes CASSFGQGMNTEAFF.

The chain carries TRBV3-1 (or the pseudogene TRBV3-2) and TRBJ1-2; D is undetermined. The CDR3 is 15 amino acids. Germline V lookup: CDR1 LGHDT, CDR2 YNNKEL (reference sequence). Trimming took 4 bases from V and 4 from J, leaving 16 bases between them. CDR3 in amino acids: CASSPALTSLYGYTF. In nucleotides, the CDR3 is TGTGCCAGCAGCCCAGCCCTGACTTCCCTCTATGGCTACACCTTC.

This clone was counted only a few times. The chain employs TRBV28 and TRBJ1-2; 7 bases fit TRBD1. The CDR3 is 13 residues long. Germline V gene data show CDR1 as MDHEN and CDR2 as SYDVKM. J lost 2 bases, V lost 9 bases, and 6 bases had no gene match. CDR3 protein: CASTGTVNYGYTF. CDR3 sequence (DNA): TGTGCCAGTACCGGGACAGTCAACTATGGCTACACCTTC.

The rearrangement links TRBV6-5 to TRBJ1-1, with 7 bases identical to TRBD1. Per germline, CDR1 MNHEY and CDR2 SVGAGI. The CDR3 is 13 amino acids. V was clipped by 8 bases and J by 12 bases; unmatched bases: 15. The CDR3 DNA is TGTGCCAGCCGCTCCGGAGGGGGCAGGTCAACTTTCTTT. Protein sequence: CASRSGGGRSTFF.

The chain is built from TRBV3-1 (or the pseudogene TRBV3-2) and TRBJ2-1, with 9 bases that match TRBD2. Germline-derived CDR1 and CDR2 are LGHDT and YNNKEL (reference sequence). This CDR3 spans 16 amino acids. Losses at the gene ends were 1 base for V and 2 bases for J; bases not matched to a gene: 3. The chain's CDR3 is CASSQAGTSPYNEQFF. CDR3 nucleotides: TGTGCCAGCAGCCAAGCGGGGACTAGCCCCTACAATGAGCAGTTCTTC.

CDR3 coding DNA: TGTGCCAGCAGCCCGACAGGGGGCCTTTACACCGGGGAGCTGTTTTTT. It yields the protein CASSPTGGLYTGELFF. This sequence joins TRBV6-6 and TRBJ2-2; 10 bases align to TRBD1. The CDR3 contains 16 residues. Germline V gene sequence: CDR1 MNHNY, CDR2 SVGAGI (reference sequence). The trim removed 6 bases at V and 3 bases at J, leaving 7 bases unmatched.

This chain connects TRBV3-1 (or the pseudogene TRBV3-2) to TRBJ2-1; D might be TRBD2 (5 bases). With 5 bases removed from V and 8 bases from J, the gap between germline ends came to 7 bases. Germline loops: CDR1 LGHDT, CDR2 YNNKEL (reference sequence). The length of the CDR3 is 11 residues. CDR3 protein: CASSNSDEQFF. Here the CDR3 DNA reads TGTGCCAGCAGCAATAGCGATGAGCAGTTCTTC.

In its sample, this clone was seen once. The V and J genes are TRBV9 and TRBJ1-2, with TRBD1 as a possible D gene (5 bases). CDR1 and CDR2 from the germline V gene are SGDLS and YYNGEE. Trimming removed 4 bases at V and 4 bases at J, with 14 bases between. The CDR3 is 14 residues long. The CDR3 is CASSSGGVTYGYTF. The CDR3 DNA sequence: TGTGCCAGCAGCTCAGGAGGGGTAACCTATGGCTACACCTTC.

J is TRBJ2-2 and V is TRBV11-2; D is undetermined. V was pared by 4 bases and J by 3 bases, with 9 bases between. The germline CDR1 and CDR2 sequences are SGHAT and FQNNGV. This CDR3 spans 14 amino acids. The CDR3 sequence: CASSYGSHTGELFF. Written as DNA, the CDR3 is TGTGCCAGCAGCTACGGGTCCCACACCGGGGAGCTGTTTTTT.

The chain links TRBV5-1 to TRBJ1-2, with 8 bases identical to TRBD1. V dropped 2 bases and J dropped 5; count of bases not matched to a gene: 8. The CDR3 contains 15 residues. CDR1 and CDR2 (germline): SGHRS, YFSETQ. The CDR3 spells CASSFGQGAIYGYTF. In DNA, the CDR3 is TGCGCCAGCAGCTTTGGGCAGGGGGCCATTTATGGCTACACCTTC.

This clone was recorded a few times. The V gene is TRBV30, the J gene TRBJ1-4; 8 bases match TRBD1. The CDR3 covers 16 residues. V shed 3 bases, J shed 3 bases, and the junction held 9 bases outside the gene matches. In germline, CDR1 is GTSNPN, CDR2 SVGIG (reference sequence). The CDR3, as DNA: TGTGCCTGGAGCTGGGGAACAGGGGGTCCTAATGAAAAACTGTTTTTT. Encoded protein: CAWSWGTGGPNEKLFF. Full variable domain (remainder filled in from reference TRBV30 and TRBJ1-4): SQTIHQWPATLVQPVGSPLSLECTVEGTSNPNLYWYRQAAGRGLQLLFYSVGIGQISSEVPQNLSASRPQDRQFILSSKKLLLSDSGFYLCAWSWGTGGPNEKLFFGSGTQLSVL.

The genes are TRBV6-6 and TRBJ2-3; possibly TRBD2 for D (5 bases). Trimming removed 5 bases at V and 6 bases at J, with 15 bases between. Germline CDR1 is MNHNY and CDR2 is SVGAGI (reference sequence). The CDR3 totals 14 residues. CDR3 amino acids: CASSPGWGADTQYF. The CDR3 DNA sequence: TGTGCCAGCAGTCCCGGTTGGGGAGCCGATACGCAGTATTTT.

V gene TRBV7-9 combines with J gene TRBJ1-2; D might be TRBD1 (6 bases). Germline CDR1 SEHNR, CDR2 FQNEAQ (reference sequence). This CDR3 is built from 15 residues. V was trimmed by 0 bases and J by 4 bases, leaving 12 bases between them. CDR3 residues: CASSLASPGVYGYTF. The CDR3 DNA sequence: TGTGCCAGCAGCTTAGCTTCCCCAGGGGTCTATGGCTACACCTTC.

The rearrangement links TRBV7-9 to TRBJ2-5, with TRBD2 as a possible D gene (6 bases). This CDR3 has 13 residues. Trimming took off 5 bases at V and 3 bases at J, with 10 bases between the two ends. Germline assignment: CDR1 SEHNR and CDR2 FQNEAQ (reference sequence). The CDR3 loop is CASSPIAEETQYF. As DNA, the CDR3 is TGTGCCAGCAGCCCGATAGCGGAAGAGACCCAGTACTTC.

This clone was counted between two and nine times. The chain recombines TRBV7-9 with TRBJ2-3, with 8 bases identical to TRBD1. The CDR3 sequence is 15 residues long. Per the germline V gene, CDR1 is SEHNR and CDR2 is FQNEAQ (reference sequence). V lost 5 bases to trimming and J lost 2 bases; unmatched junction nucleotides: 6. CDR3 protein: CASSIRTGLTDTQYF. The CDR3 nucleotides read TGTGCCAGCAGCATACGGACAGGGCTCACAGATACGCAGTATTTT.

The V call is TRBV4-1, the J call TRBJ1-3, with a possible D match to TRBD1 (5 bases). The CDR3 length is 14 residues. V shed 0 bases and J shed 7 bases, with 10 bases lying between them. The germline gives CDR1 MGHRA, CDR2 YSYEKL. The CDR3 DNA is TGCGCCAGCAGCCAAGATCCAGGGAGGAACACCATATATTTT. Translating gives CASSQDPGRNTIYF.

The chain couples TRBV2 to TRBJ2-7; D gene ambiguous. The V gene's germline CDR1 is SNHLY and CDR2 FYNNEI. Trimming took 6 bases from V and 4 from J, leaving 10 bases between them. The CDR3 covers 12 residues. The CDR3 protein is CASSVDTYEQYV. The CDR3 DNA reads as TGTGCCAGCAGCGTAGACACATACGAGCAGTACGTC.

Of note for this clone: One end of the junction fails to match germline, which may point to a read error. The chain carries TRBV30 and TRBJ1-5; D remains ambiguous. This CDR3 has 13 residues. CDR1 and CDR2 from the germline V gene are GTSNPN and SVGIG (reference sequence). CDR3 sequence (DNA): TGTGCCTGGAGTGTGGAGGGTAATCAACCCCAGCATTTT. Encoded protein: CAWSVEGNQPQHF.

V and J are TRBV23-1 and TRBJ1-1, with a tentative D call TRBD1 (5 bases). TRBV23-1 is identified as an open reading frame with a role that is uncertain. The CDR3 spans 13 residues. Trimming stripped 3 bases from V and 11 bases from J, with 16 bases between. The CDR3 loop reads CASSQKPGGWAFF. The DNA of the CDR3 is TGCGCCAGCAGTCAGAAACCGGGGGGGTGGGCTTTCTTT.